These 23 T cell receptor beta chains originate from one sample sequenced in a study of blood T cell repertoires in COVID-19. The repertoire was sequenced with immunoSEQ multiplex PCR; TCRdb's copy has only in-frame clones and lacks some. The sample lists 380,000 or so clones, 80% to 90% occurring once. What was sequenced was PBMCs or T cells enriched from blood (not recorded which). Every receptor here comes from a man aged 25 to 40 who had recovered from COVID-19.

The CDR3 region is CAWTPLRSGELFF. The CDR3 DNA reads TGTGCCTGGACTCCCCTTCGGTCCGGGGAGCTGTTTTTT. The chain employs TRBV30 and TRBJ2-2; D gene ambiguous. With 4 bases removed from V and 6 bases from J, the gap between germline ends came to 12 bases. The CDR3 has 13 amino acids. The germline V gene encodes CDR1 GTSNPN and CDR2 SVGIG (reference sequence).

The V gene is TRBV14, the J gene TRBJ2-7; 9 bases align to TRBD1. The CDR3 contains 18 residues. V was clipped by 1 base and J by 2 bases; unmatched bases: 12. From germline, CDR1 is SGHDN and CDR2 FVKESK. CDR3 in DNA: TGTGCCAGCAGCCAAGGGGCCCTAAGACGGGACAGGGCCTACGAGCAGTACTTC. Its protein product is CASSQGALRRDRAYEQYF.

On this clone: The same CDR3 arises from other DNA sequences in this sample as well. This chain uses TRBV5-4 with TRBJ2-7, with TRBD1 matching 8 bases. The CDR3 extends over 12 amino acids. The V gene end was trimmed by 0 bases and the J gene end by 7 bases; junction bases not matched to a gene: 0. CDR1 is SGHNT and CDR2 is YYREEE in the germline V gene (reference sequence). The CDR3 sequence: CASSLGQGEQYF. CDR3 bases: TGTGCCAGCAGCTTGGGACAGGGGGAGCAGTACTTC.

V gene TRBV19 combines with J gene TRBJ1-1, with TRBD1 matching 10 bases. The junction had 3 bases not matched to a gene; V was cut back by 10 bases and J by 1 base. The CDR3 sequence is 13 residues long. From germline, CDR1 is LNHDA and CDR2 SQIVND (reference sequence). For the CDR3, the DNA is TGTGCCACCTGGGACAGGGGGAACACTGAAGCTTTCTTT. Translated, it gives CATWDRGNTEAFF.

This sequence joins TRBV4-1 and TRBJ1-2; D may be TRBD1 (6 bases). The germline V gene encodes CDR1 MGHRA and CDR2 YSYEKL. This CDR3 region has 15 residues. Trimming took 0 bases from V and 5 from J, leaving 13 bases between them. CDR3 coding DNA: TGCGCCAGCAGCCAAGAACAGGGAAGGCCTTATGGCTACACCTTC. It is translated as CASSQEQGRPYGYTF.

The CDR3 protein is CASSQQGQETQYF. CDR3 DNA: TGTGCCAGCAGCCAGCAGGGACAAGAGACCCAGTACTTC. J is TRBJ2-5 and V is TRBV5-4; D is perhaps TRBD1 (5 bases). V was shortened by 4 bases and J by 2 bases, with 9 bases between the two germline ends. Germline V CDR1 and CDR2: SGHNT, YYREEE (reference sequence). The CDR3 has 13 residues.

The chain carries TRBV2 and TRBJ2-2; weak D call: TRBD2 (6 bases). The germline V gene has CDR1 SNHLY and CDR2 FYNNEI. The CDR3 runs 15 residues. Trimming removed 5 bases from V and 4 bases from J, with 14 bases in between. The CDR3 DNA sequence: TGTGCCAGCAGTCCGATTCCCGGGGGCACCGGGGAGCTGTTTTTT. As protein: CASSPIPGGTGELFF.

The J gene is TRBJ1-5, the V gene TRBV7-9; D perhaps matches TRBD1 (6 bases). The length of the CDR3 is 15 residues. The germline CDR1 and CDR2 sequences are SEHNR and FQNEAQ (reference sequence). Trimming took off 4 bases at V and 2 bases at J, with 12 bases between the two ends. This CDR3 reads CASSWGGQGNQPQHF. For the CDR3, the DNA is TGTGCCAGCAGCTGGGGGGGGCAGGGCAATCAGCCCCAGCATTTT. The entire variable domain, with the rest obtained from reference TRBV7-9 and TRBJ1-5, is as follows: DTGVSQNPRHKITKRGQNVTFRCDPISEHNRLYWYRQTLGQGPEFLTYFQNEAQLEKSRLLSDRFSAERPKGSFSTLEIQRTEQGDSAMYLCASSWGGQGNQPQHFGDGTRLSIL.

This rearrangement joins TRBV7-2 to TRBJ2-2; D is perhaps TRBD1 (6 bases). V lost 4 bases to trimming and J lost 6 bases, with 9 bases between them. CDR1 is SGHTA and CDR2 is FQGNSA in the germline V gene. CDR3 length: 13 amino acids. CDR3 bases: TGTGCCAGCAGCTCACAGGGTCCCGGGGAGCTGTTTTTT. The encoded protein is CASSSQGPGELFF.

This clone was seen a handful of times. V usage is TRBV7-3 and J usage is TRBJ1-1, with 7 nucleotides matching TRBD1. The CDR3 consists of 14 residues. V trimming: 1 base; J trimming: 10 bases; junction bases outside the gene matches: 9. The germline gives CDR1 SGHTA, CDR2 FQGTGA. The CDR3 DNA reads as TGTGCCAGCAGCTTAAATCGGGCGACAGGGCTAGCTTTCTTT. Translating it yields CASSLNRATGLAFF.

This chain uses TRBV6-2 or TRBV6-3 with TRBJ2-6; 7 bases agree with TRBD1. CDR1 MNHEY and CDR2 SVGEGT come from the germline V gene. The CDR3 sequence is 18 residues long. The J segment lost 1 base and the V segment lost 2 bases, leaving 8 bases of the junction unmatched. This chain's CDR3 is CASSYQGTVTSGANVLTF. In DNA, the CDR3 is TGTGCCAGCAGTTACCAAGGGACAGTCACATCTGGGGCCAACGTCCTGACTTTC.

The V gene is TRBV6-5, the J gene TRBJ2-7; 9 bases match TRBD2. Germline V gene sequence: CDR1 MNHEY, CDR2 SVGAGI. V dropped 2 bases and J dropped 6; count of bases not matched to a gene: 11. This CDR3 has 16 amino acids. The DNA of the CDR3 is TGTGCCAGCAGTTACCCAGCCGGCGGGGGGGCCACCGAGCAGTACTTC. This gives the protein CASSYPAGGGATEQYF.

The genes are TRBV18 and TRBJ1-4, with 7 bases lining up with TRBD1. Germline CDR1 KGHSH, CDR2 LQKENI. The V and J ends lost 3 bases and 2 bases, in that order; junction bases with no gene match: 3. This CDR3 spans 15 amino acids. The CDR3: CASSPGTATNEKLFF. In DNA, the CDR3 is TGTGCCAGCTCACCGGGGACAGCTACTAATGAAAAACTGTTTTTT.

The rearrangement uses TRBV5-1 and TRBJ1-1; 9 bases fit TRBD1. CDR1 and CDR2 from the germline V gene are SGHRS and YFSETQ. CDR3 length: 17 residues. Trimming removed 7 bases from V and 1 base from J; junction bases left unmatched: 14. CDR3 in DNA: TGCGCCAGCGGCGGACCGGGACAGGGAGCCAGGAACACTGAAGCTTTCTTT. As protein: CASGGPGQGARNTEAFF.

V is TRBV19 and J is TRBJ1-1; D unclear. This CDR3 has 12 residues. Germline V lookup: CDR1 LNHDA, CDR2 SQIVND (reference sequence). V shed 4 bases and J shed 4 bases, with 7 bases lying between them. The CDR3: CASSSYSTEAFF. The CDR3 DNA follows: TGTGCCAGTAGTAGCTACTCCACTGAAGCTTTCTTT.

CDR3: CASSPPNRPHGYTF. CDR3 coding DNA: TGTGCCAGCAGCCCACCGAACAGACCACACGGCTACACCTTC. The chain joins TRBV9 to TRBJ1-2; D gene unclear. Germline values: CDR1 SGDLS, CDR2 YYNGEE. This CDR3 contains 14 residues. Trimming took off 4 bases at V and 8 bases at J, with 18 bases between the two ends.

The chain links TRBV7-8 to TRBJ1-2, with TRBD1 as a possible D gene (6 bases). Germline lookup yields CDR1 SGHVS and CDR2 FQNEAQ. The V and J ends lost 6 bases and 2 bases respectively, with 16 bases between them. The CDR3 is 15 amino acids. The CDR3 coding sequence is TGTGCCAGCAGGGCTGGCGGGGGGCGAAACTATGGCTACACCTTC. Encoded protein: CASRAGGGRNYGYTF. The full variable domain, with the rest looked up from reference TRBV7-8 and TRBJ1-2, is GAGVSQSPRYKVAKRGQDVALRCDPISGHVSLFWYQQALGQGPEFLTYFQNEAQLDKSGLPSDRFFAERPEGSVSTLKIQRTQQEDSAVYLCASRAGGGRNYGYTFGSGTRLTVV.

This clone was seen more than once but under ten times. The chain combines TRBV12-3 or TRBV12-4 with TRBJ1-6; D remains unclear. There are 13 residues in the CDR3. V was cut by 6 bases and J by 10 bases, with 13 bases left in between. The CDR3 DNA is TGTGCCAGCAGCAAGGCGGGGTACTCACCCCTCCACTTT. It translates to CASSKAGYSPLHF.

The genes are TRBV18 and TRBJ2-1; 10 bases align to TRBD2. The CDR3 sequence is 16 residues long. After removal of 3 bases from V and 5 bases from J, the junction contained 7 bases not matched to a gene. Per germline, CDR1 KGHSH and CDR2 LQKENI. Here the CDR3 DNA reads TGTGCCAGCTCACCCTATGGTAGCGGGGGGCACAATGAGCAGTTCTTC. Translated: CASSPYGSGGHNEQFF. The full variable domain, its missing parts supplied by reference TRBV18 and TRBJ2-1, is NAGVMQNPRHLVRRRGQEARLRCSPMKGHSHVYWYRQLPEEGLKFMVYLQKENIIDESGMPKERFSAEFPKEGPSILRIQQVVRGDSAAYFCASSPYGSGGHNEQFFGPGTRLTVL.

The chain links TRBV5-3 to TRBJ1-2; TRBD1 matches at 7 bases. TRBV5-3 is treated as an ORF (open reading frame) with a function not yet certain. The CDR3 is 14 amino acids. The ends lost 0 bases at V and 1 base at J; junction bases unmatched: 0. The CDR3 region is CARSLGDSNYGYTF. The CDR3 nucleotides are TGTGCCAGAAGCTTGGGGGACAGTAACTATGGCTACACCTTC.

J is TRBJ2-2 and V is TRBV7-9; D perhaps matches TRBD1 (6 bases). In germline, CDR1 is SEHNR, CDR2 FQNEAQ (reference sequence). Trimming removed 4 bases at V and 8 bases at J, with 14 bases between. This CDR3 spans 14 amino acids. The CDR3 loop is CASSYEHREGELFF. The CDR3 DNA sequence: TGTGCCAGCAGCTACGAGCACAGGGAAGGGGAGCTGTTTTTT. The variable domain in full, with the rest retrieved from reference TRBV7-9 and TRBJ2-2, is DTGVSQNPRHKITKRGQNVTFRCDPISEHNRLYWYRQTLGQGPEFLTYFQNEAQLEKSRLLSDRFSAERPKGSFSTLEIQRTEQGDSAMYLCASSYEHREGELFFGEGSRLTVL.

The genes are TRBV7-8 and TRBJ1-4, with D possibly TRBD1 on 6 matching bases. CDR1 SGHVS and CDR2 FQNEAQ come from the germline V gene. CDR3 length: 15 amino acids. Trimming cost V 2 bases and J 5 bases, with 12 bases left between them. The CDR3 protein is CASSLWGQGNEKLFF. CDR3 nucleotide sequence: TGTGCCAGCAGCTTATGGGGGCAGGGGAATGAAAAACTGTTTTTT.

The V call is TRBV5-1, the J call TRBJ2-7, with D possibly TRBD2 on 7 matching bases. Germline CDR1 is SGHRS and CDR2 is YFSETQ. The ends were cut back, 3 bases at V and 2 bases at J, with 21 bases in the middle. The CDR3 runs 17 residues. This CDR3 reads CASSWGLWEGNTYEQYF. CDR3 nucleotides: TGCGCCAGCAGCTGGGGGCTGTGGGAGGGGAATACCTACGAGCAGTACTTC.